A selection of T cell receptor beta chains follows, all from one sample in a study of CD8+ T cells in alopecia areata. Profiled with immunoSEQ multiplex PCR; TCRdb holds only in-frame clones, not every one. In the table there are 110,000 or so clones, roughly 56% of which are singletons. The sequenced sample was CD4+ T cells sorted from blood, obtained at week 24, from a patient treated with tofacitinib. Receptors originate from a human donor with alopecia areata. Each CDR3 is given with its conserved first and last residue. A D gene is named only where the DNA matches it firmly. Where a row states a size, it is once, few, many or the class of an expanded clone; other rows omit it.

j_call clone_size d_call cdr3_length v_call cdr3_nt cdr3_aa
TRBJ2-5 . . 14 TRBV14 TGTGCCAGCAGCCAAGATGGTTCGTGGGGGACCCAGTACTTC CASSQDGSWGTQYF
TRBJ1-3 . . 13 TRBV15 TGTGCCACCAGCAGGGCCCGTGGAAACACCATATATTTT CATSRARGNTIYF
TRBJ2-3 . . 15 TRBV9 TGTGCCAGCAGCCCTCGGGGCCGACCACGGGATACGCAGTATTTT CASSPRGRPRDTQYF
TRBJ2-5 . TRBD2 14 TRBV30 TGTGCCTGTAAGACTAGCGGGGGCAAAGAGACCCAGTACTTC CACKTSGGKETQYF
TRBJ2-5 . . 12 TRBV6-5 TGTGCCAGCAGTTACTCTGGGGAGACCCAGTACTTC CASSYSGETQYF
TRBJ1-2 . . 13 TRBV30 TGTGCCTGGAGTGTACGAGGGGATTATGGCTACACCTTC CAWSVRGDYGYTF
TRBJ2-3 . . 16 TRBV7-8 TGTGCCAGCAGCCCGCCGGGCCCCCGGTCGGCAGATACGCAGTATTTT CASSPPGPRSADTQYF
TRBJ1-2 few . 14 TRBV2 TGTGCCAGCAGTGAGCGGGGGCCGAGGGGTGGCTACACCTTC CASSERGPRGGYTF
TRBJ1-1 . . 12 TRBV30 TGTGCCTGGAGCCCGGTGAACACTGAAGCTTTCTTT CAWSPVNTEAFF
TRBJ2-5 . TRBD2 13 TRBV15 TGTGCCACCAGCATGGAGCGGGGAGAGACCCAGTACTTC CATSMERGETQYF
TRBJ2-7 . TRBD1 13 TRBV5-1 TGCGCCAGCAGCGCGGGACAGGGGTACGAGCAGTACTTC CASSAGQGYEQYF
TRBJ2-1 few TRBD2 16 TRBV29-1 TGCAGCGTCGATACTAGCGGGGGAGACCATCGGGCTGAGCAGTTCTTC CSVDTSGGDHRAEQFF
TRBJ1-1 . . 13 TRBV5-6 TGTGCCAGCAGCTTGGAACGGGGGGCTGAAGCTTTCTTT CASSLERGAEAFF
TRBJ2-7 few . 16 TRBV4-1 TGCGCCAGCAGCCAGGGGGGGACAGGTTCCCCTCGGGAGCAGTACTTC CASSQGGTGSPREQYF
TRBJ1-1 few . 14 TRBV30 TGTGCCTGGAGTCTCTGGGGGGGCTCCACTGAAGCTTTCTTT CAWSLWGGSTEAFF
TRBJ1-1 . . 14 TRBV29-1 TGCAGCGTCCCCACACAGGGTGTGGACACTGAAGCTTTCTTT CSVPTQGVDTEAFF
TRBJ2-7 few . 15 TRBV5-1 TGCGCCAGCAGGCCCACTTTTGGGGGGCCCTACGAGCAGTACTTC CASRPTFGGPYEQYF
TRBJ1-1 . . 14 TRBV5-1 TGCGCCAGCAAACCGTCTGGAGGGAACACTGAAGCTTTCTTT CASKPSGGNTEAFF
TRBJ2-7 . TRBD1 16 TRBV14 TGTGCCAGCAGCCAATTAAGCGGACAGGCCCTCTACGAGCAGTACTTC CASSQLSGQALYEQYF
TRBJ1-5 . TRBD1 15 TRBV18 TGTGCCAGCTCACCGGGACAGGGGGCGAATCAGCCCCAGCATTTT CASSPGQGANQPQHF
TRBJ2-7 many TRBD1 15 TRBV6-1 TGTGCCAGCAGGGTTCTGGACAGGGGTACCTACGAGCAGTACTTC CASRVLDRGTYEQYF
TRBJ1-1 . . 12 TRBV5-1 TGCGCCAGCAGATTAAGTGACACTGAAGCTTTCTTT CASRLSDTEAFF
TRBJ1-1 . . 14 TRBV9 TGTGCCAGCAGTCCCTTGGGAGGAGACACTGAAGCTTTCTTT CASSPLGGDTEAFF
TRBJ2-5 . TRBD1 13 TRBV10-3 TGTGCCATCAGTGGACAGGGGGAAGAGACCCAGTACTTC CAISGQGEETQYF
TRBJ1-1 . TRBD1 14 TRBV15 TGTGCCACCAGCAGAGATACGACAGGGACCGAAGCTTTCTTT CATSRDTTGTEAFF
TRBJ2-5 few . 12 TRBV30 TGTGCCTGGAGTGGGGGGGCAGAGACCCAGTACTTC CAWSGGAETQYF
TRBJ2-1 . . 15 TRBV19 TGTGCCAGTAGTAGTCGCCAGGGGTACTACAATGAGCAGTTCTTC CASSSRQGYYNEQFF
TRBJ2-5 once . 13 TRBV5-4 TGTGCCAGCAGCTTGCATAGGGCAGAGACCCAGTACTTC CASSLHRAETQYF
TRBJ2-1 once . 15 TRBV7-9 TGTGCCAGCAGCCCACGGGGAAGCTCCTACAATGAGCAGTTCTTC CASSPRGSSYNEQFF
TRBJ1-5 . . 15 TRBV2 TGTGCCAGCAGCGGGGACGAGGCCAGCAATCAGCCCCAGCATTTT CASSGDEASNQPQHF
TRBJ2-5 . TRBD2 13 TRBV11-2 TGTGCCAGCCGGATAGCGGGGGGAGAGACCCAGTACTTC CASRIAGGETQYF
TRBJ1-4 . . 15 TRBV5-1 TGCGCCAGCAGCTTGTGGGGAGGTTCTAATGAAAAACTGTTTTTT CASSLWGGSNEKLFF
TRBJ2-7 . . 15 TRBV4-2 TGTGCCAGCAGCCAAGATCGAGGAATATCCTACGAGCAGTACTTC CASSQDRGISYEQYF
TRBJ1-1 . . 12 TRBV29-1 TGCAGCGTTGGGCAGGGGAACACTGAAGCTTTCTTT CSVGQGNTEAFF
TRBJ1-3 . . 13 TRBV29-1 TGCAGCGTTGACCAGGGGTCGGGAAACACCATATATTTT CSVDQGSGNTIYF
TRBJ1-6 . . 13 TRBV27 TGTGCCAGCAGGCAAGGACTTCTTTCACCCCTCCACTTT CASRQGLLSPLHF
TRBJ2-5 . . 16 TRBV5-4 TGTGCCAGCAGCTTGGCGGTCGGGAGAGCGTCGGAGACCCAGTACTTC CASSLAVGRASETQYF
TRBJ1-5 . . 14 TRBV23-1 TGCGCCAGCCCCATGGCCCCGAGCAATCAGCCCCAGCATTTT CASPMAPSNQPQHF
TRBJ1-1 . . 11 TRBV6-5 TGTGCCAGCAGCCGGGACACTGAAGCTTTCTTT CASSRDTEAFF
TRBJ1-6 once . 13 TRBV30 TGTGCCTGGAGTGGTCAGAGTAATTCACCCCTCCACTTT CAWSGQSNSPLHF